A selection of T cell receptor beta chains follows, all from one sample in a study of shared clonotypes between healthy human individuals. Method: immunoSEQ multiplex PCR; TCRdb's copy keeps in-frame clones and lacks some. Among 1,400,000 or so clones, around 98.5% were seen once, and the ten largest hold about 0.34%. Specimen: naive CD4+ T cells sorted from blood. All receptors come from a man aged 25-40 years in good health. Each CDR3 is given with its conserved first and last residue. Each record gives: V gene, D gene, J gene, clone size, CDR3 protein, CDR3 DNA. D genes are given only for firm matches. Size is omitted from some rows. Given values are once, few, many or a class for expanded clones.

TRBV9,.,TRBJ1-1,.,CASSVVEVGEAFF,TGTGCCAGCAGCGTAGTAGAGGTGGGTGAAGCTTTCTTT
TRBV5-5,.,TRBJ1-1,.,CASSLIGENTEAFF,TGTGCCAGCAGCTTGATAGGGGAGAACACTGAAGCTTTCTTT
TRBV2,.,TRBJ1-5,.,CASTPEGGHQPQHF,TGTGCCAGCACCCCCGAAGGTGGCCATCAGCCCCAGCATTTT
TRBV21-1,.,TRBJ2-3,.,CASSKVSDFDSTDTQYF,TGTGCCAGCAGCAAAGTCTCAGATTTTGATAGCACAGATACGCAGTATTTT
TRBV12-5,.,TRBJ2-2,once,CASGLLNTGELFF,TGTGCTAGTGGTTTACTCAACACCGGGGAGCTGTTTTTT
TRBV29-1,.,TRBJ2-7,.,CSVKRTAYEQYF,TGCAGCGTTAAGCGGACAGCCTACGAGCAGTACTTC
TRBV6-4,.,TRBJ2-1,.,CATKGGNEQFF,TGTGCCACAAAAGGAGGCAATGAGCAGTTCTTC
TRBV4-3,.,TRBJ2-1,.,CASSQDPFPYNEQFF,TGCGCCAGCAGCCAAGATCCCTTCCCCTACAATGAGCAGTTCTTC
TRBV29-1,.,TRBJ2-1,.,CSVAGRSYNEQFF,TGCAGCGTTGCCGGCCGCTCCTACAATGAGCAGTTCTTC
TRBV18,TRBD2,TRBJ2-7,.,CASSAASGNSAYEQYF,TGTGCCAGCTCAGCGGCTAGCGGGAATAGTGCCTACGAGCAGTACTTC
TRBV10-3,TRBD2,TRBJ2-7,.,CAIRASGSYEQYF,TGTGCCATCAGGGCTAGCGGGAGTTACGAGCAGTACTTC
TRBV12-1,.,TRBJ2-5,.,CASSFSLTSGKETQYF,TGTGCCAGCAGCTTCTCCCTGACTAGTGGAAAAGAGACCCAGTACTTC
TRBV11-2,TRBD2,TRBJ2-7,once,CASSLRDYSYEQYF,TGTGCCAGCAGCCTCCGGGACTACTCCTACGAGCAGTACTTC
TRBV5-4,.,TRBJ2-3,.,CASSFSWEGDTQYF,TGTGCCAGCAGCTTTTCCTGGGAAGGGGATACGCAGTATTTT
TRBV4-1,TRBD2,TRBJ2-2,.,CASRGLVPDTGELFF,TGCGCCAGCAGGGGACTAGTACCTGACACCGGGGAGCTGTTTTTT
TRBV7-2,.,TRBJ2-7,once,CASSSDRNTYEQYF,TGTGCCAGCAGCTCCGACAGGAACACCTACGAGCAGTACTTC
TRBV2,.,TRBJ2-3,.,CAGLSRDGTDTQYF,TGTGCCGGATTAAGCAGGGACGGCACAGATACGCAGTATTTT
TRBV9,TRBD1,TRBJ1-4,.,CASSVQGAWGEKLFF,TGTGCCAGCAGCGTCCAGGGGGCTTGGGGTGAAAAACTGTTTTTT
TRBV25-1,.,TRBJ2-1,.,CASSDAPLRDNEQFF,TGTGCCAGCAGTGATGCCCCCTTGAGGGACAATGAGCAGTTCTTC
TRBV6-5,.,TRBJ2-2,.,CASSYSTRGPGELFF,TGTGCCAGCAGTTACAGTACCAGAGGTCCCGGGGAGCTGTTTTTT
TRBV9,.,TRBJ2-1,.,CASSGYYNEQFF,TGTGCCAGCAGCGGATACTACAATGAGCAGTTCTTC
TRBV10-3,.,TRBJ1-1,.,CATWDGYTEAFF,TGTGCCACCTGGGACGGATACACTGAAGCTTTCTTT
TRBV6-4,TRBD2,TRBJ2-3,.,CASSDSAGGTTDTQYF,TGTGCCAGCAGTGACTCTGCGGGAGGTACCACAGATACGCAGTATTTT
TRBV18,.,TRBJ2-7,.,CASSPPGLGGEQYF,TGTGCCAGCTCACCTCCGGGACTCGGCGGCGAGCAGTACTTC
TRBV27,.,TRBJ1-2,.,CASSLVTDPPYGYTF,TGTGCCAGCAGTTTGGTGACAGACCCTCCCTATGGCTACACCTTC
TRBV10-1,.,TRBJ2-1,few,CASRDTGRNEQFF,TGCGCCAGCAGGGACACAGGGAGGAATGAGCAGTTCTTC
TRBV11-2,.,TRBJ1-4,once,CASSDRGGTPWGGKLFF,TGTGCCAGCAGCGACCGGGGGGGCACCCCCTGGGGAGGAAAACTGTTTTTT
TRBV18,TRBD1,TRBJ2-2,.,CASSPLGTGGSGELFF,TGTGCCAGCTCACCACTAGGCACAGGGGGCTCCGGGGAGCTGTTTTTT
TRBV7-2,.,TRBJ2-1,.,CASSLNVPGWPFF,TGTGCCAGCAGCTTAAATGTTCCGGGTTGGCCGTTCTTC
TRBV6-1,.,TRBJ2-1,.,CASSEWAGQRNEQFF,TGTGCCAGCAGTGAATGGGCAGGGCAACGCAATGAGCAGTTCTTC
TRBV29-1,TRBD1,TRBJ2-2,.,CSAVGTGTNTGELFF,TGCAGCGCTGTAGGGACAGGAACGAACACCGGGGAGCTGTTTTTT
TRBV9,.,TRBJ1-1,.,CASSVGQTEAFF,TGTGCCAGCAGCGTCGGACAGACTGAAGCTTTCTTT
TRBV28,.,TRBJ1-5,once,CASSFRSGYSNQPQHF,TGTGCCAGCAGTTTCAGGAGTGGTTATAGCAATCAGCCCCAGCATTTT
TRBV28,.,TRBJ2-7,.,CASSLFGRGINYEQYF,TGTGCCAGCAGTTTATTCGGGAGAGGGATCAACTACGAGCAGTACTTC
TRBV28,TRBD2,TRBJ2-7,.,CASSLRWREGRYEQYF,TGTGCCAGCAGTTTGAGGTGGCGGGAGGGCCGCTACGAGCAGTACTTC
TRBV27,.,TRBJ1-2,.,CASGTLGGYTF,TGTGCCAGCGGGACATTAGGCGGCTACACCTTC
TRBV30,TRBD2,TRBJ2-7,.,CAWNQRGLEMGEQYF,TGTGCCTGGAATCAGCGGGGCCTTGAGATGGGTGAGCAGTACTTC
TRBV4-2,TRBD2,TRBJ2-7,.,CASSHSGRADPYEQYF,TGTGCCAGCAGCCACAGCGGGAGGGCCGATCCCTACGAGCAGTACTTC
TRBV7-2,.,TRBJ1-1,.,CASSLWTEAFF,TGTGCCAGCAGCTTATGGACTGAAGCTTTCTTT
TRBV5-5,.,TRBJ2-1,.,CASSLAQQFNEQFF,TGTGCCAGCAGCTTGGCCCAACAGTTCAATGAGCAGTTCTTC
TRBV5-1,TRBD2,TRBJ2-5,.,CASSFGLAGGRGGETQYF,TGCGCCAGCAGCTTCGGACTAGCGGGAGGCCGCGGGGGAGAGACCCAGTACTTC
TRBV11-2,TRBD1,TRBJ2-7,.,CASSLTGGLTYEQYF,TGTGCCAGCAGTTTGACAGGGGGCCTAACCTACGAGCAGTACTTC
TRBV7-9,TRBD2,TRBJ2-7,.,CASSLALAGTTYEQYF,TGTGCCAGCAGCTTAGCGCTAGCGGGTACTACCTACGAGCAGTACTTC
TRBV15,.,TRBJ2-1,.,CATTSQGGTYNEQFF,TGTGCCACCACCAGCCAGGGGGGCACCTACAATGAGCAGTTCTTC
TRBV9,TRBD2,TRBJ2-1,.,CASSPLAGGNEQFF,TGTGCCAGCAGCCCCCTAGCGGGGGGCAATGAGCAGTTCTTC
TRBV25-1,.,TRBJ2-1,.,CASSAGLHNEQFF,TGTGCCAGCAGTGCCGGTCTCCACAATGAGCAGTTCTTC
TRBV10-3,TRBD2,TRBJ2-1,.,CAISGLADNEQFF,TGTGCCATCAGTGGACTAGCGGACAATGAGCAGTTCTTC